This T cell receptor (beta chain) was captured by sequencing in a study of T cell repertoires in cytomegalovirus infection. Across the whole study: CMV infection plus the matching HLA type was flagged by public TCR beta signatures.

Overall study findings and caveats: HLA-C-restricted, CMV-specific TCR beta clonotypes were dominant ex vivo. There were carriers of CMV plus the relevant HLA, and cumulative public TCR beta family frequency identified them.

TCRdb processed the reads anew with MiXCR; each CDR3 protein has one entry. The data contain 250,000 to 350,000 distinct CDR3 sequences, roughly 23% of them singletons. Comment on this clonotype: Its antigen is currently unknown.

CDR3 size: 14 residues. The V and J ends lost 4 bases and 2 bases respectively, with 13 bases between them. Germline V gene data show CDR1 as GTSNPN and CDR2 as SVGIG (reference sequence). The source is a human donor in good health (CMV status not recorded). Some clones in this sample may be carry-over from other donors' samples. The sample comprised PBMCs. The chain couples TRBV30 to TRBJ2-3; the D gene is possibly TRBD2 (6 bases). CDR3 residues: CAWIKEGITDTQYF. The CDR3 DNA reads TGTGCCTGGATTAAGGAGGGAATCACAGATACGCAGTATTTT.